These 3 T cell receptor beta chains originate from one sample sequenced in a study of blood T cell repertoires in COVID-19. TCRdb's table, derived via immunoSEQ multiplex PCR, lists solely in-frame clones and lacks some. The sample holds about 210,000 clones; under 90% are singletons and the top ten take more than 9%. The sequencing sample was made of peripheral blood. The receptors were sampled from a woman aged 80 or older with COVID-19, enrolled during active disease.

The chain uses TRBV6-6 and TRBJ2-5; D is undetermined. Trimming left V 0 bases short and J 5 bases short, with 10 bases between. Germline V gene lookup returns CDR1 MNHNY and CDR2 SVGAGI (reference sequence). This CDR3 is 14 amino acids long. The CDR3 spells CASSYSAPRETQYF. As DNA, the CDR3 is TGTGCCAGCAGTTACTCTGCCCCGCGGGAGACCCAGTACTTC.

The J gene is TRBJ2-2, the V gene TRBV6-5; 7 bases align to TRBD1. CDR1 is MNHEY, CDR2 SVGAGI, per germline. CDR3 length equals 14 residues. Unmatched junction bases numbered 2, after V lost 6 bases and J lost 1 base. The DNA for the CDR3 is TGTGCCAGCAGCAGACAGGGGAACACCGGGGAGCTGTTTTTT. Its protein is CASSRQGNTGELFF.

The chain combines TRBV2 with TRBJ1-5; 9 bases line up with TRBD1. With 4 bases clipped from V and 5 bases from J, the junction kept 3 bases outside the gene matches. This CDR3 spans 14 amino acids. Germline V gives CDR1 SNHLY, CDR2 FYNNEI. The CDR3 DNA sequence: TGTGCCAGCAGTGCAGACAGGGGGTATCAGCCCCAGCATTTT. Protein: CASSADRGYQPQHF.